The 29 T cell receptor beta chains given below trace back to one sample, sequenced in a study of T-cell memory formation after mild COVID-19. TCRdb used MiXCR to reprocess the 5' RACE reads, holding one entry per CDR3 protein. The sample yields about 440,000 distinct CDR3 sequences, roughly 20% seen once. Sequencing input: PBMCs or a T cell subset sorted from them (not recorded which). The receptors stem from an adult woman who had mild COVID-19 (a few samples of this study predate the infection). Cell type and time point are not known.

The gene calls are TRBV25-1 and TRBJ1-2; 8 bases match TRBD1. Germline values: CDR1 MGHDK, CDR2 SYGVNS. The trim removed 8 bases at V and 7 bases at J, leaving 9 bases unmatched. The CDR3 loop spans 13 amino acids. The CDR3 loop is CASGLTGEIGYTF. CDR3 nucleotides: TGTGCCAGCGGCCTGACAGGGGAAATTGGCTACACCTTC.

CDR3 nucleotides: TGTGCCAGCAGTGATTCGTCCAGCTTACTCTACTATGGCTACACCTTC. Translating gives CASSDSSSLLYYGYTF. The chain employs TRBV6-1 and TRBJ1-2; no reliable D call. Germline V gene lookup returns CDR1 MNHNS and CDR2 SASEGT. This CDR3 is built from 16 residues. The V end was cut by 3 bases, the J end by 3 bases, with 17 bases between.

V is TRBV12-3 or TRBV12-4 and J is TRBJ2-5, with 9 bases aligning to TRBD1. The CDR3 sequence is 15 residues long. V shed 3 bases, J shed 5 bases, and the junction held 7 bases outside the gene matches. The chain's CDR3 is CASSFPQGANETQYF. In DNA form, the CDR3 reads TGTGCCAGCAGTTTCCCACAGGGGGCGAATGAGACCCAGTACTTC.

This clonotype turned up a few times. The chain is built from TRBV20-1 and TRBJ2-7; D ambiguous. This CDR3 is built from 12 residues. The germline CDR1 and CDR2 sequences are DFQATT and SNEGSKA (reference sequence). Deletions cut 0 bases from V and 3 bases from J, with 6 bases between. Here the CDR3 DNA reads TGCAGTGCTAGAGACAGGAACTACGAGCAGTACTTC. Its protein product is CSARDRNYEQYF.

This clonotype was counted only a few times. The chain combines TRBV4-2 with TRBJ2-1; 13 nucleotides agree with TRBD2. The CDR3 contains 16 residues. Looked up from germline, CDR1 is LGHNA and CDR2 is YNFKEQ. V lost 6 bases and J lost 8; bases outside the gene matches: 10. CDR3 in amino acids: CASSITGTSGKDEQFF. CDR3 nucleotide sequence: TGTGCCAGCAGTATAACCGGGACTAGCGGGAAAGATGAGCAGTTCTTC.

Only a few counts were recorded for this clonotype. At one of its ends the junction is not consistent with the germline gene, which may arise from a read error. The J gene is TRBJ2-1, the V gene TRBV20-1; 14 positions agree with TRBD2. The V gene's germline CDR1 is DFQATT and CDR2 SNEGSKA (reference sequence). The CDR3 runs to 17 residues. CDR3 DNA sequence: TGCAGTGCCAGAGACCCGATGACTAGCGGGAGGGCGGTCGAGCAGTTCTTC. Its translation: CSARDPMTSGRAVEQFF.

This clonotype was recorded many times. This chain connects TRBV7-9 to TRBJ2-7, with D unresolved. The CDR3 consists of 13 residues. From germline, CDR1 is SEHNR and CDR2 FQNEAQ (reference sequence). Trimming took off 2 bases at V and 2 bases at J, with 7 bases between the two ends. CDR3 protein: CASSLQQTYEQYF. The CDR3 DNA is TGTGCCAGCAGCTTACAGCAGACCTACGAGCAGTACTTC.

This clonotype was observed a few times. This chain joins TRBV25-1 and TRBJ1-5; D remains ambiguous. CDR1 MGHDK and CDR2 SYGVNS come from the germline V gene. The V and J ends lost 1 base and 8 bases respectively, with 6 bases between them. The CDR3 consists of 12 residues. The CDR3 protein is CASSEWGEPQHF. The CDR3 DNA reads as TGTGCCAGCAGTGAATGGGGAGAGCCCCAGCATTTT. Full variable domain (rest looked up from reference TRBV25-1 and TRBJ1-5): EADIYQTPRYLVIGTGKKITLECSQTMGHDKMYWYQQDPGMELHLIHYSYGVNSTEKGDLSSESTVSRIRTEHFPLTLESARPSHTSQYLCASSEWGEPQHFGDGTRLSIL.

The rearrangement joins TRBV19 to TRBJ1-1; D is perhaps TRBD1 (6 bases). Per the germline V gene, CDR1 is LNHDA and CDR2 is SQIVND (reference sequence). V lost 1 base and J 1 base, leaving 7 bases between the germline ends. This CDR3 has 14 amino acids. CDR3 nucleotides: TGTGCCAGTAGTATAGGCAGGGGGAACACTGAAGCTTTCTTT. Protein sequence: CASSIGRGNTEAFF.

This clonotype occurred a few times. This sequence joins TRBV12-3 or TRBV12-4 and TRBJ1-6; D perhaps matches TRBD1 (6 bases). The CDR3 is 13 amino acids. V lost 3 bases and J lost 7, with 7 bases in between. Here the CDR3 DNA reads TGTGCCAGCAGTTTCCAGGGGAATTCACCCCTCCACTTT. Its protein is CASSFQGNSPLHF.

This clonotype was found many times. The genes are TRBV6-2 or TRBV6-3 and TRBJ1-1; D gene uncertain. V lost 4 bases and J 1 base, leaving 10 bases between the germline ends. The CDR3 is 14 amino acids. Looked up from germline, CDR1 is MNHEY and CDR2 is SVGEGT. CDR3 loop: CASSLGRQNTEAFF. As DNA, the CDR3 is TGTGCCAGCAGTTTGGGCAGGCAGAACACTGAAGCTTTCTTT.

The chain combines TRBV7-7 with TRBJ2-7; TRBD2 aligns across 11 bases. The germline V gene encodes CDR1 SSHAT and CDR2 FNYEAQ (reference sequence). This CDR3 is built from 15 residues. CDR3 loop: CASFRPGLAVYEQYF. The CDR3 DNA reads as TGTGCTAGCTTTCGACCGGGACTAGCGGTCTACGAGCAGTACTTC.

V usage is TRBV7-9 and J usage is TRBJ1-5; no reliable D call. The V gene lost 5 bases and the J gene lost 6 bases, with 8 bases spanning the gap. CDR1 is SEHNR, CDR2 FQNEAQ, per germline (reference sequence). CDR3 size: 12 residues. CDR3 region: CASSDDGQPQHF. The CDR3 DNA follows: TGTGCCAGCAGCGACGATGGTCAGCCCCAGCATTTT.

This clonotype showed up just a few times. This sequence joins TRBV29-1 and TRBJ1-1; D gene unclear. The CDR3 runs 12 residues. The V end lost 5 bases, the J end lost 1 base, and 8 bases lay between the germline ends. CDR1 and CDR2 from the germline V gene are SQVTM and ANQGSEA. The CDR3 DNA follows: TGCAGCGTTTTAGGATCGAACACTGAAGCTTTCTTT. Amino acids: CSVLGSNTEAFF. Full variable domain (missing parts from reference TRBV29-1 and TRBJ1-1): SAVISQKPSRDICQRGTSLTIQCQVDSQVTMMFWYRQQPGQSLTLIATANQGSEATYESGFVIDKFPISRPNLTFSTLTVSNMSPEDSSIYLCSVLGSNTEAFFGQGTRLTVV.

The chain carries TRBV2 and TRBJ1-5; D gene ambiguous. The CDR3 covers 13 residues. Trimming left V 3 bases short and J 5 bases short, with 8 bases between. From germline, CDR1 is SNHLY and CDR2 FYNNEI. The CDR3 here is CASSDLWDQPQHF. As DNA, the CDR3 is TGTGCCAGCAGTGATCTGTGGGATCAGCCCCAGCATTTT.

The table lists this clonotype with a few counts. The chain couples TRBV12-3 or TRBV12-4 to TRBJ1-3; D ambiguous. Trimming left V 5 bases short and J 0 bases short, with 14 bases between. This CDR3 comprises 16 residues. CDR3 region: CASSPNRVFSGNTIYF. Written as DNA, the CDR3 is TGTGCCAGCAGTCCAAATCGGGTATTCTCTGGAAACACCATATATTTT.

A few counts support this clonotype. In nucleotides, the CDR3 is TGTGCCACCAGTGATGGGGGAGATAGGGAGCAGTTCTTC. This codes for CATSDGGDREQFF. This chain uses TRBV24-1 with TRBJ2-1, with D perhaps TRBD1 or TRBD2 (5 bases each). Looked up from germline, CDR1 is KGHDR and CDR2 is SFDVKD. There are 13 residues in the CDR3. Trimming left V 3 bases short and J 10 bases short, with 12 bases between.

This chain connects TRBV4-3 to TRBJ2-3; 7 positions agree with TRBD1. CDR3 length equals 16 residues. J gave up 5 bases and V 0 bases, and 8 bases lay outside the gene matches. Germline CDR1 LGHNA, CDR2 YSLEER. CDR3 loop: CASSQERFTGVDTQYF. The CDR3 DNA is TGCGCCAGCAGCCAAGAACGGTTCACAGGGGTAGATACGCAGTATTTT.

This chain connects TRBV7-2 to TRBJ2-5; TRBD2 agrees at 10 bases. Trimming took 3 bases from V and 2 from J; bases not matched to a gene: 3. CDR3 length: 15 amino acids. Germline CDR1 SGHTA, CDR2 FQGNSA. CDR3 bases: TGTGCCAGCAGCTTGCCACTAGCGGGGCAAGAGACCCAGTACTTC. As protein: CASSLPLAGQETQYF.

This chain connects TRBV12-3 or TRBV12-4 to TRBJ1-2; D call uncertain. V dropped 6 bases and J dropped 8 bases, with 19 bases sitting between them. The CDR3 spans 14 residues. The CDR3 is CASSYNTLGLGYTF. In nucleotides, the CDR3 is TGTGCCAGCAGCTATAACACCCTGGGGTTGGGCTACACCTTC.

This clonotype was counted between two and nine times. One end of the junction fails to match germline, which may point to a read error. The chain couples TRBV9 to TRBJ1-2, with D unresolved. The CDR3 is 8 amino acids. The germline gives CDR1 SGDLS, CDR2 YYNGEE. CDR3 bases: TGTGCCAGCAGCGCCGGTTCCTTC. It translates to CASSAGSF. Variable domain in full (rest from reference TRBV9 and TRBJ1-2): DSGVTQTPKHLITATGQRVTLRCSPRSGDLSVYWYQQSLDQGLQFLIQYYNGEERAKGNILERFSAQQFPDLHSELNLSSLELGDSALYFCASSAGSFGSGTRLTVV.

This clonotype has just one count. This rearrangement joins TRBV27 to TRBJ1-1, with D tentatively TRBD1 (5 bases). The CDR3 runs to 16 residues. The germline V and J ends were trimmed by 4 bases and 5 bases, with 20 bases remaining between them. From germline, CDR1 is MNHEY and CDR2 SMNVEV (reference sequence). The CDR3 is CASSSPGRGGRTEAFF. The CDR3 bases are TGTGCCAGCAGTTCCCCGGGACGTGGAGGAAGAACTGAAGCTTTCTTT.

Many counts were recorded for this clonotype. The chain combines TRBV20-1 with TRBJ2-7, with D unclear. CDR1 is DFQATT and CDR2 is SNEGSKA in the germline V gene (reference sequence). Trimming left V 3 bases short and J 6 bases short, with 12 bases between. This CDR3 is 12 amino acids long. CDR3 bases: TGCAGTGCTAGGACCCCCACGGTCGAGCAGTACTTC. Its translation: CSARTPTVEQYF.

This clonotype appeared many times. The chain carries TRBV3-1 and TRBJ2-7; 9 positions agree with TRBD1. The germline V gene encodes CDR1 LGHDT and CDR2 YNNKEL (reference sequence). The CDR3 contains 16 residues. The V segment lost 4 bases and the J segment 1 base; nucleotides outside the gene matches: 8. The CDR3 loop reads CASSRLQGASSYEQYF. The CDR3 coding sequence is TGTGCCAGCAGCCGGCTACAGGGGGCTTCGTCCTACGAGCAGTACTTC.

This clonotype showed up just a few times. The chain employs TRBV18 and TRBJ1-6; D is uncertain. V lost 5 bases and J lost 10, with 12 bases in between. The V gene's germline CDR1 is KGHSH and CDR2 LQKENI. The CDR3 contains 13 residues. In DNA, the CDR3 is TGTGCCAGCTCAGAAGGGTCTGGATCACCCCTCCACTTT. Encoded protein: CASSEGSGSPLHF.

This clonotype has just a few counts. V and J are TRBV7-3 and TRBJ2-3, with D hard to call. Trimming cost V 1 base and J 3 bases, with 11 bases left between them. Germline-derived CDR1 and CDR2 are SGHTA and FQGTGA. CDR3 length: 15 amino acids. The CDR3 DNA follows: TGTGCCAGCAGCTTAAACGTGGGGAAAACAGATACGCAGTATTTT. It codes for CASSLNVGKTDTQYF.

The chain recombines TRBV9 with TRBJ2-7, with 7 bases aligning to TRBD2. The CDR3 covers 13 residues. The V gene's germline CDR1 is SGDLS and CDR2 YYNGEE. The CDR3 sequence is CASGLADSYEQYF. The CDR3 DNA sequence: TGTGCGAGTGGGCTAGCGGACTCCTACGAGCAGTACTTC.

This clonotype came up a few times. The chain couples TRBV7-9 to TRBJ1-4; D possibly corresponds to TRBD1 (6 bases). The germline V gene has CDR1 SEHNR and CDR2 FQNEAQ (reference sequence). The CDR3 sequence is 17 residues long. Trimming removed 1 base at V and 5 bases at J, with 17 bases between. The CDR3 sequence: CASSLGGRGRGNEKLFF. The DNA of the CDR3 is TGTGCCAGCAGCTTAGGCGGTCGCGGAAGGGGGAATGAAAAACTGTTTTTT.

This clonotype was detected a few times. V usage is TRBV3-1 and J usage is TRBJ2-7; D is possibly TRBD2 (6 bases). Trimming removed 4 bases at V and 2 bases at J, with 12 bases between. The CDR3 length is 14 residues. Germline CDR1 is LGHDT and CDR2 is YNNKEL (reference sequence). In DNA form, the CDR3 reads TGTGCCAGCAGCCTCCGGGGGACCCCCTACGAGCAGTACTTC. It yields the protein CASSLRGTPYEQYF.